This T cell receptor (beta chain) came from a study of cytomegalovirus exposure and HLA in healthy donors. The primer mix had 60 Vbeta and 13 Jbeta primers. TCRdb's copy holds only in-frame clones and misses some; the assay was immunoSEQ multiplex PCR. The table lists over 100,000 clones. This CDR3 is 15 amino acids long. V was trimmed by 5 bases and J by 2 bases, leaving 15 bases between them. Germline values: CDR1 PRHDT, CDR2 FYEKMQ (reference sequence). The sequencing input was PBMCs. The TCR was taken from a man between 40 and 49 years old in good health and CMV-seropositive. V is TRBV13 and J is TRBJ2-5, with D perhaps TRBD2 (5 bases). Here the CDR3 DNA reads TGTGCCAGCAGCATTCTAGCCGCGGAACAAGAGACCCAGTACTTC. Its protein is CASSILAAEQETQYF.